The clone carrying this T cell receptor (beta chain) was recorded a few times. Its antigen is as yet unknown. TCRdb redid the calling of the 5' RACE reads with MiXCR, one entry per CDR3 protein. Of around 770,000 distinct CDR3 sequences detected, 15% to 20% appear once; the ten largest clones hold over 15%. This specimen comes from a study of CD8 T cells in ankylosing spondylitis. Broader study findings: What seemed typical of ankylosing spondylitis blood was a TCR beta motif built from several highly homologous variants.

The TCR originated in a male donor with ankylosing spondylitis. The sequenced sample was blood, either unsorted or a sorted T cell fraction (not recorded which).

Written as DNA, the CDR3 is TGTGCCAGCAGCTTAGATATAGTAGGCCATGGCTACACCTTC. Its protein product is CASSLDIVGHGYTF. This sequence joins TRBV7-9 and TRBJ1-2; D remains unclear. Trimming removed 1 base from V and 6 bases from J, with 12 bases in between. The CDR3 is 14 amino acids. From germline, CDR1 is SEHNR and CDR2 FQNEAQ (reference sequence).